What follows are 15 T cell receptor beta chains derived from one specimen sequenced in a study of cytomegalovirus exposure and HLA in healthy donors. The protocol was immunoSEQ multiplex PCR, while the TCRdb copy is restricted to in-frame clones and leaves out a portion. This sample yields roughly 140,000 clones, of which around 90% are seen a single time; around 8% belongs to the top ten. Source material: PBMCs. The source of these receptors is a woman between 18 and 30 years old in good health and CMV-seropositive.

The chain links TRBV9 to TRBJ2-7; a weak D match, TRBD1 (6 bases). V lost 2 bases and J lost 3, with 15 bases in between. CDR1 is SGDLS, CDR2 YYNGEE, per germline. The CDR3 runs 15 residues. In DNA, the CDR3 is TGTGCCAGCAGCGTGGGAACAGGGTTGCTCTACGAGCAGTACTTC. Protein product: CASSVGTGLLYEQYF.

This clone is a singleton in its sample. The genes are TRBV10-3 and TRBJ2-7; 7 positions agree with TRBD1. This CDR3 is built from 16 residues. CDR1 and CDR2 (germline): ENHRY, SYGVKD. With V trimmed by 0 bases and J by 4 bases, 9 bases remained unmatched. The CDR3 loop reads CAISESRGGYAYEQYF. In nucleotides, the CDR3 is TGTGCCATCAGTGAGTCACGAGGGGGCTACGCTTACGAGCAGTACTTC.

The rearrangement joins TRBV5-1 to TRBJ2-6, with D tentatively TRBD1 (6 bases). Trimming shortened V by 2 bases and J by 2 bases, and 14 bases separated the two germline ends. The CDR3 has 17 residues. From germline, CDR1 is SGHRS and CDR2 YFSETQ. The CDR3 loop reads CASSLLQGSTGANVLTF. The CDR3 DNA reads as TGCGCCAGCAGCTTACTACAGGGATCCACTGGGGCCAACGTCCTGACTTTC.

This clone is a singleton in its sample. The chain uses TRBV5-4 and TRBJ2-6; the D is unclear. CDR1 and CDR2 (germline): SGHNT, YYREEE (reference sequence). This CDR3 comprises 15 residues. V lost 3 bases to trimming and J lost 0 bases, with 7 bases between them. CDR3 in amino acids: CASSSRASGANVLTF. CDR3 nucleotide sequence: TGTGCCAGCAGCTCGAGAGCCTCTGGGGCCAACGTCCTGACTTTC.

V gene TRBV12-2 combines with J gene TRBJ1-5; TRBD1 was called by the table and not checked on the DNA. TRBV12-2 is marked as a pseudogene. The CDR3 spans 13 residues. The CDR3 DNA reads TGTGCAAGTCGCTCCGCAGGGGGACAGCCCCAGCATTTT. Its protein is CASRSAGGQPQHF.

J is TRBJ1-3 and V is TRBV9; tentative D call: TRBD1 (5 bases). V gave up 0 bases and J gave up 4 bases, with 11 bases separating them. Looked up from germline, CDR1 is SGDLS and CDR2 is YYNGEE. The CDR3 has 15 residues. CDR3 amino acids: CASSVGGAPGNTIYF. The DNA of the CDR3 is TGTGCCAGCAGCGTAGGCGGGGCTCCAGGAAACACCATATATTTT. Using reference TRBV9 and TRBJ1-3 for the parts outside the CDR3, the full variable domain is DSGVTQTPKHLITATGQRVTLRCSPRSGDLSVYWYQQSLDQGLQFLIQYYNGEERAKGNILERFSAQQFPDLHSELNLSSLELGDSALYFCASSVGGAPGNTIYFGEGSWLTVV.

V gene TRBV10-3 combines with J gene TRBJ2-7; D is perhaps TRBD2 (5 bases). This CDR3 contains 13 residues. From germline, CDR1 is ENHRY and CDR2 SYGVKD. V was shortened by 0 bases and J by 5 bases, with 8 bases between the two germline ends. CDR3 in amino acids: CAISESRDDEQYF. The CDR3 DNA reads TGTGCCATCAGTGAGTCGAGGGATGACGAGCAGTACTTC.

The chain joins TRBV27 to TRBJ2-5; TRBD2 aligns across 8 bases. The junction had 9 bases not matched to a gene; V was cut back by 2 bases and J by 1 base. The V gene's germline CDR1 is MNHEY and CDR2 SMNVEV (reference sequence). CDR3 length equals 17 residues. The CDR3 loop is CASSLAGGAGVQETQYF. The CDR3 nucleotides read TGTGCCAGCAGTTTAGCGGGAGGCGCGGGGGTCCAAGAGACCCAGTACTTC.

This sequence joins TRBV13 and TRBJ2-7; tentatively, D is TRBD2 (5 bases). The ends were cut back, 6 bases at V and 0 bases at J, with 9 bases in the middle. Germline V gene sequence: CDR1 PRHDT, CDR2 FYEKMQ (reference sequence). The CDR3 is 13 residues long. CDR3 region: CASSIGNSYEQYF. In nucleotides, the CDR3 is TGTGCCAGCAGTATCGGGAACTCCTACGAGCAGTACTTC.

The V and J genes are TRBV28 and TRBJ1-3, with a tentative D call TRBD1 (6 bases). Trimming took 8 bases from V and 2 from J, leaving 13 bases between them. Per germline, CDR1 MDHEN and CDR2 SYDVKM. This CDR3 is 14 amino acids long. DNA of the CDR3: TGTGCCAGCCAAATACAGGGAACTGGAAACACCATATATTTT. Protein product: CASQIQGTGNTIYF.

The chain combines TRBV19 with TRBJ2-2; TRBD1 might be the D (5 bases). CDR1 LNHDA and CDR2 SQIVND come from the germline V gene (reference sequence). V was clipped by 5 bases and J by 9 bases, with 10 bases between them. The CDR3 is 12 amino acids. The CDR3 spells CASSLQGRELFF. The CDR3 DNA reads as TGTGCCAGTAGTCTTCAGGGCCGGGAGCTGTTTTTT. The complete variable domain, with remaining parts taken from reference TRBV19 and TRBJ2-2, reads DGGITQSPKYLFRKEGQNVTLSCEQNLNHDAMYWYRQDPGQGLRLIYYSQIVNDFQKGDIAEGYSVSREKKESFPLTVTSAQKNPTAFYLCASSLQGRELFFGEGSRLTVL.

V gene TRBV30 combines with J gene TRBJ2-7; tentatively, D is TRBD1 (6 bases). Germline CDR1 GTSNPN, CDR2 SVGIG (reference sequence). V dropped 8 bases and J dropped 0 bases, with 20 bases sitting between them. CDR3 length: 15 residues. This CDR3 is CALDRQATNSYEQYF. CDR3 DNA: TGTGCCCTCGACCGACAGGCTACAAACTCCTACGAGCAGTACTTC.

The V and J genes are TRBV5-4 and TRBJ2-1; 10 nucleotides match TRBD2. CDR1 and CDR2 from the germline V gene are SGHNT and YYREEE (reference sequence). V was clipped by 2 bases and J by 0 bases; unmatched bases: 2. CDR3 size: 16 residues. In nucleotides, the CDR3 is TGTGCCAGCAGCTTAAGCGGGGGGGCCTCCTACAATGAGCAGTTCTTC. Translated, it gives CASSLSGGASYNEQFF. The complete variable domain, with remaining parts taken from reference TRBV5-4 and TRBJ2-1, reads ETGVTQSPTHLIKTRGQQVTLRCSSQSGHNTVSWYQQALGQGPQFIFQYYREEENGRGNFPPRFSGLQFPNYSSELNVNALELDDSALYLCASSLSGGASYNEQFFGPGTRLTVL.

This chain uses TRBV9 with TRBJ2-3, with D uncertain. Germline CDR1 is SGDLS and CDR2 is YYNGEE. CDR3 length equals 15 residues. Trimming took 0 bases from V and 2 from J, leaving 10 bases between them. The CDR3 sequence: CASSVVPGFTDTQYF. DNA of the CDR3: TGTGCCAGCAGCGTAGTTCCAGGATTCACAGATACGCAGTATTTT.

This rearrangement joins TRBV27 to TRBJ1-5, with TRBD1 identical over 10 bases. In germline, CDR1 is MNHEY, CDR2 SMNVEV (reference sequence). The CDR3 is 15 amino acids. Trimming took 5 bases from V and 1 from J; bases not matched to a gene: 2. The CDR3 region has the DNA TGTGCCAGCAGTGGACAGGGGGGGAGCAATCAGCCCCAGCATTTT. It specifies CASSGQGGSNQPQHF.